This is a list of T cell receptor beta chains from one sample in a study of blood T cells in healthy people across ages. TCRdb fed the 5' RACE reads into MiXCR, producing one record per CDR3 protein. Here the sample spans about 1.4 million distinct CDR3 sequences, approximately 59% being singletons. The sequencing sample was made of blood. Receptors were obtained from a man younger than 30 in good health. Both conserved end residues are part of each CDR3. The D gene is left open where the match is weak. Clone size is given for some rows only: seen once, a few or many times, or a class if the clone is expanded.

abundance	v_gene	j_gene	d_gene	CDR3nt	CDR3aa
.	TRBV5-4	TRBJ2-6	.	TGTGCCAGCAGCTTGACAGGAGGTGGGGCCAACGTCCTGACTTTC	CASSLTGGGANVLTF
.	TRBV4-1	TRBJ2-7	.	TGCGCCAGCAGCCAGCAGGCGTCCTACGAGCAGTACTTC	CASSQQASYEQYF
.	TRBV12-3/TRBV12-4	TRBJ2-2	TRBD1	TGTGCCAGCAGTTTAAGCTGGACAGGGGGGACCACCGGGGAGCTGTTTTTT	CASSLSWTGGTTGELFF
.	TRBV6-1	TRBJ1-1	.	TGTGCCAGCAGTGAAAGGGTAACAGGACCGAACACTGAAGCTTTCTTT	CASSERVTGPNTEAFF
.	TRBV29-1	TRBJ2-5	.	TGCAGCGGAGGGGCGATCCAAGAGACCCAGTACTTC	CSGGAIQETQYF
.	TRBV7-9	TRBJ2-5	.	TGTGCCAGCAGCAGGCCGCTAGCATTGCAAGAGACCCAGTACTTC	CASSRPLALQETQYF
few	TRBV12-3/TRBV12-4	TRBJ1-5	.	TGTGCCAGCAGGTATAGACCCTTGAATCAGCCCCAGCATTTT	CASRYRPLNQPQHF
.	TRBV6-5	TRBJ1-5	.	TGTGCCAGCAGTTACTCGCAGACTCAGCCCCAGCATTTT	CASSYSQTQPQHF
few	TRBV5-4	TRBJ2-1	TRBD2	TGTGCCAGCAGCCGGGGACTAGCGGGGAACAATGAGCAGTTCTTC	CASSRGLAGNNEQFF
.	TRBV12-3/TRBV12-4	TRBJ2-6	.	TGTGCCAGCGGGGGGGGCGCTGGGGCCAACGTCCTGACTTTC	CASGGGAGANVLTF
.	TRBV7-9	TRBJ1-4	.	TGTGCCAGCAGCCGTAGGGCAGGGGACGAAAAACTGTTTTTT	CASSRRAGDEKLFF
few	TRBV29-1	TRBJ2-7	.	TGCAGCGTTGTACCAAGTAACTCCTACGAGCAGTACTTC	CSVVPSNSYEQYF
.	TRBV6-5	TRBJ1-5	TRBD1	TGTGCCAGCGGGACAGGCTATAGCAATCAGCCCCAGCATTTT	CASGTGYSNQPQHF
once	TRBV12-3/TRBV12-4	TRBJ2-1	.	TGTGCCAGCAGTTCCCGGCGCGGGGCGTCCTACAATGAGCAGTTCTTC	CASSSRRGASYNEQFF
.	TRBV3-1	TRBJ1-2	.	TGTGCCAGCAGCCAAGACGCCTCAGGGTCTTTGAAGGGCTACACCTTC	CASSQDASGSLKGYTF
.	TRBV27	TRBJ2-1	.	TGTGCCAGCAGCTTACTGGGCGGGGGCCCTTACAATGAGCAGTTCTTC	CASSLLGGGPYNEQFF
.	TRBV6-4	TRBJ1-2	.	TGTGCCAGCAGTGACTATCCAGGGGCCTATGGCTACACCTTC	CASSDYPGAYGYTF
.	TRBV7-9	TRBJ2-1	TRBD1	TGTGCCAGCAGCTTAAGGGACAGGGGGCTAAATGAGCAGTTCTTC	CASSLRDRGLNEQFF
.	TRBV12-3/TRBV12-4	TRBJ2-3	.	TGTGCCAGCAGTTTAGTGCCTCCCGGGACAGATACGCAGTATTTT	CASSLVPPGTDTQYF
once	TRBV10-3	TRBJ2-5	.	TGTGCCATCCGAAGCTTAGCGGAAGAGACCCAGTACTTC	CAIRSLAEETQYF
.	TRBV11-1	TRBJ1-1	.	TGTGCCAGCAGCGGGGAGGTCCCCCAAATGAACACTGAAGCTTTCTTT	CASSGEVPQMNTEAFF
.	TRBV6-6	TRBJ2-1	.	TGTGCCAGCAGTAACCTCTACAGGGAACCCTCCTACAATGAGCAGTTCTTC	CASSNLYREPSYNEQFF
few	TRBV7-2	TRBJ2-3	TRBD2	TGTGCCAGCAGCAGCTGGACTAGCCCCAATACGGATACGCAGTATTTT	CASSSWTSPNTDTQYF
.	TRBV12-3/TRBV12-4	TRBJ1-4	TRBD1	TGTGCCAGCAGCACGGTGGGGGCAGGGGGTGAAAAACTGTTTTTT	CASSTVGAGGEKLFF
.	TRBV20-1	TRBJ2-1	TRBD2	TGCAGTGCTACCGGGACTAGCCTATATGGTAATGAGCAGTTCTTC	CSATGTSLYGNEQFF
.	TRBV4-2	TRBJ2-2	.	TGTGCCAGCAGCCAAGATAGGAAGGACACCGGGGAGCTGTTTTTT	CASSQDRKDTGELFF
.	TRBV4-1	TRBJ2-1	.	TGCGCCAGCAGCCTGCCCGGGACAATCAATGAGCAGTTCTTC	CASSLPGTINEQFF
.	TRBV4-3	TRBJ2-3	TRBD2	TGCGCCAGCAGCCAAGCCATCGGGGGGAGGTCGGACTATACGCAGTATTTT	CASSQAIGGRSDYTQYF
few	TRBV12-3/TRBV12-4	TRBJ2-7	TRBD2	TGTGCCAGCAGTTTCTTCGCGGGGGCCTACGAGCAGTACTTC	CASSFFAGAYEQYF
.	TRBV2	TRBJ2-7	TRBD2	TGTGCCAGCAGTGGATCGGGACTAGCAAACGAGCAGTACTTC	CASSGSGLANEQYF
.	TRBV28	TRBJ1-6	TRBD1	TGTGCCAGCAGTTCCCTAGGGACAGGGGGCAGGTCCTATAATTCACCCCTCCACTTT	CASSSLGTGGRSYNSPLHF
.	TRBV4-3	TRBJ1-4	.	TGCGCCAGCAGCCAAGAAGTTACTAATGAAAAACTGTTTTTT	CASSQEVTNEKLFF
.	TRBV11-2	TRBJ2-1	.	TGTGCCAGCAGCTTAAGGGCGAACTCCTACAATGAGCAGTTCTTC	CASSLRANSYNEQFF
.	TRBV6-5	TRBJ1-2	.	TGTGCCAGCAGTTACGTACAGGATGGTAACTATGGCTACACCTTC	CASSYVQDGNYGYTF
.	TRBV11-2	TRBJ1-5	.	TGTGCCAGCAGCCTAAACAGGAATCAGCCCCAGCATTTT	CASSLNRNQPQHF
.	TRBV20-1	TRBJ2-5	.	TGCAGTGCCCCAACAGTAGGTGGGACCCAGTACTTC	CSAPTVGGTQYF
.	TRBV4-1	TRBJ2-1	TRBD2	TGCGCCAGCAGCCGAGAACCTAGCGGTCTTCGATATGAGCAGTTCTTC	CASSREPSGLRYEQFF
few	TRBV29-1	TRBJ2-1	TRBD1	TGCAGCGTTGGGATGCCAGGGGGCTCCTACAATGAGCAGTTCTTC	CSVGMPGGSYNEQFF
.	TRBV7-9	TRBJ2-7	TRBD2	TGTGCCAGCAGCTTAGTAGCCGGGCCTAGCGGTGGCTCCTACGAGCAGTACTTC	CASSLVAGPSGGSYEQYF
.	TRBV7-9	TRBJ1-2	.	TGTGCCAGCAGCGCGATCAACTCAGCTAACTATGGCTACACCTTC	CASSAINSANYGYTF
.	TRBV5-1	TRBJ1-1	TRBD1	TGCGCCAGCAGCCGACTTGTCAGGGTGGCAGGGGGCGCCGACACTGAAGCTTTCTTT	CASSRLVRVAGGADTEAFF
.	TRBV20-1	TRBJ2-1	.	TGCAGTGCTAGTACCTCCCCCGCTTACAATGAGCAGTTCTTC	CSASTSPAYNEQFF
.	TRBV12-3/TRBV12-4	TRBJ2-3	.	TGTGCCAGCAGTTTAGTCATAAGAGGCACAGATACGCAGTATTTT	CASSLVIRGTDTQYF
.	TRBV18	TRBJ2-5	TRBD2	TGTGCCAGCTCTCGACTAGCCCCAAACCAAGAGACCCAGTACTTC	CASSRLAPNQETQYF
.	TRBV21-1	TRBJ2-7	.	TGTGCCAGCGCAGCGGGTGGGCAGTACTTC	CASAAGGQYF
.	TRBV7-2	TRBJ2-1	TRBD2	TGTGCCAGCAGCGAATGGGGGGGGACCTACAATGAGCAGTTCTTC	CASSEWGGTYNEQFF